This T cell receptor beta chain was sequenced during a study of blood T cell repertoires in COVID-19. The V gene lost 2 bases and the J gene lost 8 bases, with 18 bases spanning the gap. This CDR3 region has 15 residues. Germline lookup yields CDR1 LGHDT and CDR2 YNNKEL (reference sequence). Sequenced by immunoSEQ multiplex PCR; TCRdb stores in-frame clones only, minus some. The sample holds roughly 300,000 clones, almost 85% seen once. The source material was peripheral blood. This chain uses TRBV3-1 (or the pseudogene TRBV3-2) with TRBJ1-2, with D perhaps TRBD1 (6 bases). The sequence was collected from a human donor in a cohort sampled during active COVID-19. DNA of the CDR3: TGTGCCAGCAGCCAACTACTGGGGGGGCGCCTCGGCTACACCTTC. Translation gives CASSQLLGGRLGYTF.